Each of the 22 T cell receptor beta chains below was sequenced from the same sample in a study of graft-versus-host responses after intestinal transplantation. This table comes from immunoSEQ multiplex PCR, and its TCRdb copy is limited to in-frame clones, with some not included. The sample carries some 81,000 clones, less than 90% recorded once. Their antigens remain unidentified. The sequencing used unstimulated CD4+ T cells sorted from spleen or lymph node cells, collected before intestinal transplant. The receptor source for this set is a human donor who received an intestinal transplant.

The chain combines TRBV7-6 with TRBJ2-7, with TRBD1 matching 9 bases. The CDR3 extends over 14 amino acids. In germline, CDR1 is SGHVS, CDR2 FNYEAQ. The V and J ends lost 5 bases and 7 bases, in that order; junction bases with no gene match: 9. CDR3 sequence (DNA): TGTGCCAGCAGCCAGAACAGGGGGCGCGGGGAGCAGTACTTC. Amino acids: CASSQNRGRGEQYF.

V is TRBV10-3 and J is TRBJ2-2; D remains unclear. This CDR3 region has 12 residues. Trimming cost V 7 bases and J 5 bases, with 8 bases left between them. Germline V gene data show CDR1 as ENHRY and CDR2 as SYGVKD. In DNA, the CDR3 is TGTGCCATCACCCTCTCTACCGGGGAGCTGTTTTTT. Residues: CAITLSTGELFF.

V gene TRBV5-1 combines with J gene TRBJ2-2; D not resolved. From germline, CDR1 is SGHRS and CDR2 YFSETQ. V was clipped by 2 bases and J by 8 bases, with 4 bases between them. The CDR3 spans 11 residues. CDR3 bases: TGCGCCAGCAGCTTTAGAGGGGAGCTGTTTTTT. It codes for CASSFRGELFF. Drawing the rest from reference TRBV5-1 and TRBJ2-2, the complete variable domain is KAGVTQTPRYLIKTRGQQVTLSCSPISGHRSVSWYQQTPGQGLQFLFEYFSETQRNKGNFPGRFSGRQFSNSRSEMNVSTLELGDSALYLCASSFRGELFFGEGSRLTVL.

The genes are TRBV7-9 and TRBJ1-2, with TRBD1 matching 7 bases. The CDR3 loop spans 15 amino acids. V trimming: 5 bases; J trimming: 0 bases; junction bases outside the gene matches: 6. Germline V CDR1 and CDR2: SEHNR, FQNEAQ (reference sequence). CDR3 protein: CASSLGTASNYGYTF. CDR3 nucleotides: TGTGCCAGCAGCCTCGGGACAGCCTCTAACTATGGCTACACCTTC.

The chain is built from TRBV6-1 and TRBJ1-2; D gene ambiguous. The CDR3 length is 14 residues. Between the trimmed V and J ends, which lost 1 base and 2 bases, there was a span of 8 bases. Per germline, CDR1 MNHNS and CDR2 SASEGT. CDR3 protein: CASSEGGENYGYTF. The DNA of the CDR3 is TGTGCCAGCAGTGAAGGGGGAGAAAACTATGGCTACACCTTC.

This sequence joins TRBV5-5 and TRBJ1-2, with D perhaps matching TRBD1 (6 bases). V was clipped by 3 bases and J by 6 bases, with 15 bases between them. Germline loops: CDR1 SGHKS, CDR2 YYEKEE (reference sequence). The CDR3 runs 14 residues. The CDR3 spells CASSWGGGRDGYTF. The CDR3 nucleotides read TGTGCCAGCAGCTGGGGGGGCGGTCGCGATGGCTACACCTTC.

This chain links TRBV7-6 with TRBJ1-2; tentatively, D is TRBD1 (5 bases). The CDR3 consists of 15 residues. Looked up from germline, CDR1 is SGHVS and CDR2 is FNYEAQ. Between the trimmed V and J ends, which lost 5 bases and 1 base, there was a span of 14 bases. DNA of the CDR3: TGTGCCAGCAGCCCAGGGACCGGGGGTAACTATGGCTACACCTTC. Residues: CASSPGTGGNYGYTF.

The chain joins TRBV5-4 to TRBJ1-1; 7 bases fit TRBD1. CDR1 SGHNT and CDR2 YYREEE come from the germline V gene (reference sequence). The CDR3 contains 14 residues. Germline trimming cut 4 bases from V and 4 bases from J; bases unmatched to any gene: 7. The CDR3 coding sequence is TGTGCCAGCAGCCCCCCCCAGGGGGGCACTGAAGCTTTCTTT. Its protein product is CASSPPQGGTEAFF. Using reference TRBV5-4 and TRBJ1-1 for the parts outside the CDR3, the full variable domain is ETGVTQSPTHLIKTRGQQVTLRCSSQSGHNTVSWYQQALGQGPQFIFQYYREEENGRGNFPPRFSGLQFPNYSSELNVNALELDDSALYLCASSPPQGGTEAFFGQGTRLTVV.

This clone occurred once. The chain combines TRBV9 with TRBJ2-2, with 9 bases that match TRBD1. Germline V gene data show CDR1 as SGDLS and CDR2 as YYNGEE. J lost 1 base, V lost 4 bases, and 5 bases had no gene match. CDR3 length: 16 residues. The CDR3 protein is CASSPRQGVNTGELFF. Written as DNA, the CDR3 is TGTGCCAGCAGCCCCCGACAGGGGGTGAACACCGGGGAGCTGTTTTTT.

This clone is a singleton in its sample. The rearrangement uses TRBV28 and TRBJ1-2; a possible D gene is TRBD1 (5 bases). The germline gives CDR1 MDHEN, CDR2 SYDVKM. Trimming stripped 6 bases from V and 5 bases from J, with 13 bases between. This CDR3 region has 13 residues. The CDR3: CASSLRGDYGYTF. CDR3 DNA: TGTGCCAGCAGCCTCCGGGGGGATTATGGCTACACCTTC.

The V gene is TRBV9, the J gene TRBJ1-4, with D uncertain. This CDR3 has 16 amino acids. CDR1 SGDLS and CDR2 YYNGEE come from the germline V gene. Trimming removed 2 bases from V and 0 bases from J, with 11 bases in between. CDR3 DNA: TGTGCCAGCAGCGTTGGTTCCCTAGCAACTAATGAAAAACTGTTTTTT. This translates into CASSVGSLATNEKLFF.

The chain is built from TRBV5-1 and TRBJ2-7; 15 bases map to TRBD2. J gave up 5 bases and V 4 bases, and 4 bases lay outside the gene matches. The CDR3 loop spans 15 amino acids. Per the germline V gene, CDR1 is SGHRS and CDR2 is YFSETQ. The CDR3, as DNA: TGCGCCAGCAGCCGGACTAGCGGGAGGGCTAACGAGCAGTACTTC. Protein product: CASSRTSGRANEQYF.

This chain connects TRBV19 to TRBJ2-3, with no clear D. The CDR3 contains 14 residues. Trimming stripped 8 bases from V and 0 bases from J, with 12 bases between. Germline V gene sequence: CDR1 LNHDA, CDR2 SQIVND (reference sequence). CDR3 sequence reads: CASSAQTSTDTQYF. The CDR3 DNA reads TGTGCCAGTTCCGCCCAGACTAGCACAGATACGCAGTATTTT. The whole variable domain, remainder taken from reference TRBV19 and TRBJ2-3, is DGGITQSPKYLFRKEGQNVTLSCEQNLNHDAMYWYRQDPGQGLRLIYYSQIVNDFQKGDIAEGYSVSREKKESFPLTVTSAQKNPTAFYLCASSAQTSTDTQYFGPGTRLTVL.

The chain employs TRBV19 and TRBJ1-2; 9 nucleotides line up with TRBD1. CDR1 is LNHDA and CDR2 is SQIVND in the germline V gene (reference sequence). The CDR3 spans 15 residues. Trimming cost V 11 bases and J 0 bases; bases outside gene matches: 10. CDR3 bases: TGTGCCGCTACAGGGGGCCTCAGGGCTAACTATGGCTACACCTTC. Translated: CAATGGLRANYGYTF.

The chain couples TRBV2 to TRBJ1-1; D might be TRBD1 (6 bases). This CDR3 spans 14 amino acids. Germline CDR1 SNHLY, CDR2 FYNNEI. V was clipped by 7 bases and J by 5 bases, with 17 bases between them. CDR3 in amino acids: CASKSQGSSTEAFF. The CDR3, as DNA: TGTGCCAGCAAAAGTCAGGGGTCGAGTACTGAAGCTTTCTTT.

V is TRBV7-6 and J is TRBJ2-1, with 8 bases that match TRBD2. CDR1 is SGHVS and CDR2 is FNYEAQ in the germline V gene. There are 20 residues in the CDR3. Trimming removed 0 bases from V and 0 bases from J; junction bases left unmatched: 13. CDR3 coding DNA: TGTGCCAGCAGCTTAGCGATCGTAGCGAGACTAGCGCCCTCCTACAATGAGCAGTTCTTC. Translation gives CASSLAIVARLAPSYNEQFF.

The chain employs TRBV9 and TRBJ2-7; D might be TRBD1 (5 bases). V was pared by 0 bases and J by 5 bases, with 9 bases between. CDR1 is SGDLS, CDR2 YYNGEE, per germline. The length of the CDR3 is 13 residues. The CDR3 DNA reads TGTGCCAGCAGCGTAGCTCAAGGGGACGAGCAGTACTTC. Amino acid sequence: CASSVAQGDEQYF.

CDR3 region: CASSEVFGGGSPLHF. CDR3 DNA: TGTGCCAGCAGTGAAGTTTTTGGGGGAGGCTCACCCCTCCACTTT. The rearrangement uses TRBV6-1 and TRBJ1-6; tentatively, D is TRBD1 (5 bases). The V gene lost 1 base and the J gene lost 10 bases, with 14 bases spanning the gap. The CDR3 runs to 15 residues. Germline loops: CDR1 MNHNS, CDR2 SASEGT.

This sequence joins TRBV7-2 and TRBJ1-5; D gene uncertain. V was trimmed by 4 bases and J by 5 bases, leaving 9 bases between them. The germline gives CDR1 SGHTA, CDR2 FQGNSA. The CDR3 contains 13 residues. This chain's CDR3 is CASSWRWDQPQHF. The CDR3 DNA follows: TGTGCCAGCAGCTGGAGATGGGATCAGCCCCAGCATTTT.

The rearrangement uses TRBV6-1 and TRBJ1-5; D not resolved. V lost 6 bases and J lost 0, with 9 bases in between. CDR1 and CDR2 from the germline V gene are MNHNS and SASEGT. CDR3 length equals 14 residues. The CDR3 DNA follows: TGTGCCAGCAGACGGGAGCATAGCAATCAGCCCCAGCATTTT. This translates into CASRREHSNQPQHF.

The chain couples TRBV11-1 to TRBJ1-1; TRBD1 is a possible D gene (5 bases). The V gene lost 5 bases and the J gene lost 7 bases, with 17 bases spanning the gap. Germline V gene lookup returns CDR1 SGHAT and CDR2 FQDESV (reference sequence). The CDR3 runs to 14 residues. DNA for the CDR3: TGTGCCAGCAGCCGGACACCCCTAGGCGGTGAAGCTTTCTTT. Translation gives CASSRTPLGGEAFF. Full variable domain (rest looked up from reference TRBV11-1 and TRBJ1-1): EAEVAQSPRYKITEKSQAVAFWCDPISGHATLYWYRQILGQGPELLVQFQDESVVDDSQLPKDRFSAERLKGVDSTLKIQPAELGDSAMYLCASSRTPLGGEAFFGQGTRLTVV.

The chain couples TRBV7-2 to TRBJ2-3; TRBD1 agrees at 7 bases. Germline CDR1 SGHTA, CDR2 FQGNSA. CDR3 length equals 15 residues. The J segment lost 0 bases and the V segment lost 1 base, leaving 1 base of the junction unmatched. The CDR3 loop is CASSLEQGSTDTQYF. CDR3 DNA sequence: TGTGCCAGCAGCTTAGAACAGGGGAGCACAGATACGCAGTATTTT.